The 17 T cell receptor beta chains presented below share a single source sample, sequenced in a study of blood T cell repertoires in COVID-19. Profiling relied on immunoSEQ multiplex PCR, and the TCRdb table lists in-frame clones only, not all of them. The table lists over 200,000 clones, around 90% of them singletons. What was sequenced was peripheral blood. Receptor source: a human donor in a cohort sampled during active COVID-19.

CDR3 amino acids: CAWCRDRAYEQYF. The CDR3 DNA follows: TGTGCCTGGTGCCGGGACAGGGCCTACGAGCAGTACTTC. The chain carries TRBV30 and TRBJ2-7; 9 bases match TRBD1. The ends lost 5 bases at V and 2 bases at J; junction bases unmatched: 4. CDR1 is GTSNPN, CDR2 SVGIG, per germline (reference sequence). The CDR3 runs 13 residues.

J is TRBJ2-2 and V is TRBV27; 16 bases align to TRBD2. J lost 5 bases, V lost 6 bases, and 15 bases had no gene match. CDR3 length: 20 amino acids. The germline V gene has CDR1 MNHEY and CDR2 SMNVEV (reference sequence). The CDR3 is CASRAGTSGRAQGWTGELFF. The DNA for the CDR3 is TGTGCCAGCAGAGCCGGGACTAGCGGGAGGGCCCAGGGATGGACCGGGGAGCTGTTTTTT.

This chain joins TRBV6-5 and TRBJ2-7; D not certain. The CDR3 totals 13 residues. V lost 6 bases and J 0 bases, leaving 9 bases between the germline ends. Germline CDR1 reads MNHEY; CDR2 reads SVGAGI. The CDR3: CASSQADSYEQYF. DNA of the CDR3: TGTGCCAGCAGCCAGGCCGACTCCTACGAGCAGTACTTC.

This clone was seen a handful of times. This rearrangement joins TRBV4-2 to TRBJ2-7, with a weak D call TRBD1 (5 bases). Deletions cut 0 bases from V and 2 bases from J, with 11 bases between. Germline values: CDR1 LGHNA, CDR2 YNFKEQ. The CDR3 sequence is 15 residues long. The CDR3 protein is CASSQEAQGPYEQYF. CDR3 bases: TGTGCCAGCAGCCAAGAGGCCCAGGGTCCCTACGAGCAGTACTTC.

V is TRBV4-3 and J is TRBJ2-1; 7 bases map to TRBD2. Germline values: CDR1 LGHNA, CDR2 YSLEER. This CDR3 comprises 17 residues. V was pared by 1 base and J by 2 bases, with 8 bases of the junction left unmatched. CDR3 in amino acids: CASSQGPLAVTYNEQFF. The CDR3 DNA reads as TGCGCCAGCAGCCAAGGCCCCCTAGCGGTAACCTACAATGAGCAGTTCTTC.

The rearrangement links TRBV5-5 to TRBJ2-7, with a weak D call TRBD1 (5 bases). The V gene lost 0 bases and the J gene lost 2 bases, with 15 bases spanning the gap. The CDR3 loop spans 16 amino acids. In germline, CDR1 is SGHKS, CDR2 YYEKEE (reference sequence). The CDR3 DNA sequence: TGTGCCAGCAGCTTGGCGAGCCAGGGCCTAACCTACGAGCAGTACTTC. As protein: CASSLASQGLTYEQYF.

The chain is built from TRBV7-2 and TRBJ2-7; the D gene is possibly TRBD2 (6 bases). CDR3 length: 16 amino acids. V gave up 2 bases and J gave up 0 bases, with 14 bases separating them. Germline V lookup: CDR1 SGHTA, CDR2 FQGNSA. In DNA, the CDR3 is TGTGCCAGCAGCTTAAGGGGCGGGAAAAGCTCCTACGAGCAGTACTTC. Its translation: CASSLRGGKSSYEQYF.

J is TRBJ2-7 and V is TRBV10-2; 11 nucleotides agree with TRBD2. The CDR3 has 15 amino acids. After removal of 1 base from V and 4 bases from J, the junction contained 3 bases not matched to a gene. CDR1 and CDR2 from the germline V gene are WSHSY and SAAADI. Written as DNA, the CDR3 is TGCGCCAGCAGTGAGTGGCTAGCGGGGGGTTACGAGCAGTACTTC. It yields the protein CASSEWLAGGYEQYF.

The chain recombines TRBV19 with TRBJ2-7; 10 bases fit TRBD1. The germline V gene encodes CDR1 LNHDA and CDR2 SQIVND (reference sequence). V lost 6 bases, J lost 2 bases, and 7 bases stayed unmatched. The CDR3 loop spans 15 amino acids. In nucleotides, the CDR3 is TGTGCCAGTAGGACCGGGACAGGGGAAACCTACGAGCAGTACTTC. Translating it yields CASRTGTGETYEQYF.

This chain joins TRBV4-3 and TRBJ1-1; D is uncertain. CDR1 and CDR2 (germline): LGHNA, YSLEER. The CDR3 covers 12 residues. V dropped 0 bases and J dropped 10 bases, with 9 bases sitting between them. The CDR3 DNA follows: TGCGCCAGCAGCCAAGAAGGCCGGAGAGCTTTCTTT. This translates into CASSQEGRRAFF.

The chain is built from TRBV3-1 (or the pseudogene TRBV3-2) and TRBJ2-5; 9 bases align to TRBD2. CDR1 is LGHDT, CDR2 YNNKEL, per germline (reference sequence). The CDR3 is made up of 16 amino acids. V trimming: 0 bases; J trimming: 7 bases; junction bases outside the gene matches: 9. CDR3 sequence reads: CASSQDFSGSMRTQYF. CDR3 DNA: TGTGCCAGCAGCCAAGATTTTAGCGGGAGTATGAGGACCCAGTACTTC.

This chain connects TRBV5-6 to TRBJ2-3; D is uncertain. The germline gives CDR1 SGHDT, CDR2 YYEEEE. V was cut by 0 bases and J by 6 bases, with 5 bases left in between. There are 12 residues in the CDR3. The CDR3 reads CASSLGVDTQYF. The CDR3 coding sequence is TGTGCCAGCAGCTTGGGAGTTGATACGCAGTATTTT.

The V and J genes are TRBV19 and TRBJ2-7, with 7 bases aligning to TRBD1. Per the germline V gene, CDR1 is LNHDA and CDR2 is SQIVND (reference sequence). V shed 5 bases, J shed 2 bases, and the junction held 6 bases outside the gene matches. The CDR3 runs to 14 residues. CDR3 loop: CASSPRQGPYEQYF. CDR3 nucleotide sequence: TGTGCCAGTAGTCCAAGACAGGGTCCCTACGAGCAGTACTTC.

Here the CDR3 DNA reads TGTGCCAGCAGCCCTGGAGGGTTCTGGACAAACGACGAGCAGTACTTC. Residues: CASSPGGFWTNDEQYF. This chain connects TRBV5-8 to TRBJ2-7; D might be TRBD2 (6 bases). Germline V lookup: CDR1 SGHTS, CDR2 YDEGEE. V dropped 4 bases and J dropped 5 bases, with 22 bases sitting between them. The CDR3 runs to 16 residues.

In regard to this clone: One end of the junction does not line up with germline, which may come from a read error. The CDR3 loop is CASSQFDQDKQINHGYTF. The CDR3 nucleotides are TGCGCCAGCAGTCAATTCGACCAGGACAAGCAAATTAACCATGGCTACACCTTC. The chain is built from TRBV23-1 and TRBJ1-2, with a tentative D call TRBD1 (5 bases). TRBV23-1 is annotated as an ORF whose role is uncertain. The CDR3 runs 18 residues.

This chain connects TRBV7-2 to TRBJ1-1, with D maybe TRBD1 (6 bases). Trimming removed 2 bases from V and 7 bases from J, with 23 bases in between. There are 17 residues in the CDR3. Germline CDR1 reads SGHTA; CDR2 reads FQGNSA. The DNA of the CDR3 is TGTGCCAGCAGCTTATCCATCCGAGGGGGAGGGGAGGGTGAAGCTTTCTTT. It encodes CASSLSIRGGGEGEAFF.

The chain recombines TRBV6-4 with TRBJ2-1; 8 bases are shared with TRBD1. Trimming removed 7 bases from V and 6 bases from J; junction bases left unmatched: 5. The CDR3 loop spans 13 amino acids. Germline V gene sequence: CDR1 MRHNA, CDR2 SNTAGT. The CDR3 nucleotides read TGTGCCAGCAAAGACAGGGGTGGCAATGAGCAGTTCTTC. Its protein product is CASKDRGGNEQFF.